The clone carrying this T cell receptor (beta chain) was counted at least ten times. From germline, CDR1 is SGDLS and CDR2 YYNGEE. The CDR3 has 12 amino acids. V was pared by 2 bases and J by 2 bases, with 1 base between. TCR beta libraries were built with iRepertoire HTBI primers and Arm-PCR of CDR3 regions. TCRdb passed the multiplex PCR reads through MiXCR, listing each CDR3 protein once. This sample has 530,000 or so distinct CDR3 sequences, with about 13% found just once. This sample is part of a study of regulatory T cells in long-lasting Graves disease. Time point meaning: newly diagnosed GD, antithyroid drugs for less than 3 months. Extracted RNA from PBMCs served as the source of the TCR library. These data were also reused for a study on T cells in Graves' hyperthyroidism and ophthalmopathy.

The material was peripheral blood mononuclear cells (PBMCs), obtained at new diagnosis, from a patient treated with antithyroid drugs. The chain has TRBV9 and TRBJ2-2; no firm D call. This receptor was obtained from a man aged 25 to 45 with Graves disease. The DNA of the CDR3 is TGTGCCAGCAGCGTTAACACCGGGGAGCTGTTTTTT. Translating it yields CASSVNTGELFF.